This TCR beta chain was found in a study of cytomegalovirus exposure and HLA in healthy donors. Study-level background: Samples from HLA-typed donors yielded around 85 million unique TCRs in an early data release. The Caucasian-associated ancestry cluster contained 81% of the roughly 400 genotyped donors. Findings and limits, study-wide: TRBV6-2, TRBV6-3 and some other V segments were unresolvable in 87-base-pair reads.

PCR involved 60 Vbeta and 13 Jbeta primers. Clones were read by immunoSEQ multiplex PCR, and TCRdb kept only the in-frame ones, dropping some. The sample consists of about 120,000 clones, more than 55% of them appearing once. The CDR3 contains 15 residues. The V end was cut by 4 bases, the J end by 1 base, with 10 bases between. Germline CDR1 and CDR2: SNHLY and FYNNEI. With regard to this clone: Its antigen is not known.

The sample consisted of PBMCs. This sequence originates from a man aged 18-30 years in good health and CMV-seronegative. This rearrangement joins TRBV2 to TRBJ2-2; D is unresolved. The CDR3 sequence is CASSGWARNTGELFF. DNA for the CDR3: TGTGCCAGCAGTGGGTGGGCGAGGAACACCGGGGAGCTGTTTTTT.